These T cell receptor beta chains were read from a single sample in a study of blood T cell repertoires in COVID-19. TCRdb's table, derived via immunoSEQ multiplex PCR, lists solely in-frame clones and lacks some. The profile shows 100,000 to 150,000 clones, roughly 87% of them singletons. Sequencing was performed on peripheral blood. Receptor source: an elderly woman with acute or convalescent COVID-19. Each CDR3 is given with its conserved first and last residue. Fields, in order: D gene, clone size, J gene, V gene, CDR3 DNA, CDR3 protein. A D gene is named only where the DNA matches it firmly. Part of the rows lack a size; the others show once, few, many or a class for expanded clones.

D gene: .
clone size: .
J gene: TRBJ2-2
V gene: TRBV7-3
CDR3 DNA: TGTGCCAGCAGCTTAAAGGGAGATGGCACCGGGGAGCTGTTTTTT
CDR3 protein: CASSLKGDGTGELFF

D gene: .
clone size: .
J gene: TRBJ2-6
V gene: TRBV27
CDR3 DNA: TGTGCCAGCAGTATGCAACAGGGTACTGCTGGGGCCAACGTCCTGACTTTC
CDR3 protein: CASSMQQGTAGANVLTF

D gene: TRBD2
clone size: .
J gene: TRBJ2-3
V gene: TRBV6-6
CDR3 DNA: TGTGCCAGCGGTAGCGGGGGGATTGATACGCAGTATTTT
CDR3 protein: CASGSGGIDTQYF

D gene: .
clone size: once
J gene: TRBJ2-7
V gene: TRBV14
CDR3 DNA: TGTGCCAGCAGCCAGATGATGTGGGGAGGCGAGCAGTACTTC
CDR3 protein: CASSQMMWGGEQYF

D gene: .
clone size: .
J gene: TRBJ2-7
V gene: TRBV19
CDR3 DNA: TGTGCCAGTAGTACCACCGGGACTCCGTCCTACGAGCAGTACTTC
CDR3 protein: CASSTTGTPSYEQYF

D gene: TRBD1
clone size: .
J gene: TRBJ2-3
V gene: TRBV14
CDR3 DNA: TGTGCCAGCAGCCCTCGGACAGGGTGGGGAGATACGCAGTATTTT
CDR3 protein: CASSPRTGWGDTQYF

D gene: TRBD1
clone size: .
J gene: TRBJ2-5
V gene: TRBV6-5
CDR3 DNA: TGTGCCAGCAGTTCGACAGGGAATAAAGAGACCCAGTACTTC
CDR3 protein: CASSSTGNKETQYF

D gene: .
clone size: .
J gene: TRBJ2-1
V gene: TRBV6-5
CDR3 DNA: TGTGCCAGCAGAACCAGCTCCTACAATGAGCAGTTCTTC
CDR3 protein: CASRTSSYNEQFF

D gene: TRBD1
clone size: once
J gene: TRBJ1-4
V gene: TRBV6-5
CDR3 DNA: TGTGCCAGCAGAGACAGGGGGGGAGGTGAAAAACTGTTTTTT
CDR3 protein: CASRDRGGGEKLFF

D gene: .
clone size: few
J gene: TRBJ1-1
V gene: TRBV2
CDR3 DNA: TGTGCCAGCAAGATCTCAGGGAACGGGAACACTGAAGCTTTCTTT
CDR3 protein: CASKISGNGNTEAFF

D gene: .
clone size: once
J gene: TRBJ1-1
V gene: TRBV25-1
CDR3 DNA: TGTGCCAGCGTTCGTCGGGGGACGAACACTGAAGCTTTCTTT
CDR3 protein: CASVRRGTNTEAFF

D gene: .
clone size: .
J gene: TRBJ1-5
V gene: TRBV6-5
CDR3 DNA: TGTGCCAGCACCGAGGGAGGGTTTAGCAATCAGCCCCAGCATTTT
CDR3 protein: CASTEGGFSNQPQHF

D gene: .
clone size: .
J gene: TRBJ1-5
V gene: TRBV19
CDR3 DNA: TGTGCCAGTAGTATCTACGGGAGACAGCCCCAGCATTTT
CDR3 protein: CASSIYGRQPQHF

D gene: .
clone size: .
J gene: TRBJ2-5
V gene: TRBV7-2
CDR3 DNA: TGTGCCAGCAGCTTAGCCATCCAGACCCAGTACTTC
CDR3 protein: CASSLAIQTQYF

D gene: .
clone size: .
J gene: TRBJ2-1
V gene: TRBV4-1
CDR3 DNA: TGCGCCAGCAGCGAAATAGTCGGTGAGCAGTTCTTC
CDR3 protein: CASSEIVGEQFF

D gene: .
clone size: .
J gene: TRBJ1-4
V gene: TRBV29-1
CDR3 DNA: TGCAGCGTCGCACGGCCCGCAGGAGGAGCTGAAAAACTGTTTTTT
CDR3 protein: CSVARPAGGAEKLFF

D gene: .
clone size: .
J gene: TRBJ1-1
V gene: TRBV12-5
CDR3 DNA: TGTGCTAGTGTGGGGCGTCCGAACACTGAAGCTTTCTTT
CDR3 protein: CASVGRPNTEAFF